The subject of this entry is one TCR beta chain. What it binds is not known. Assay: immunoSEQ multiplex PCR; the TCRdb copy retains only in-frame clones and omits some. The repertoire holds over 45,000 clones, with roughly 90% as singletons. These data are taken from a study of graft-versus-host responses after intestinal transplantation. Background on the study: Transplant types were multivisceral, liver-intestinal, or isolated intestinal. Uniformly, recipients were administered anti-thymocyte globulin induction with subsequent tacrolimus and steroids for approximately three years. Broader study findings: GvH clones occurred in recipient marrow; some first appeared in ileum or blood.

The CDR3 extends over 13 amino acids. Trimming pared 4 bases from V and 11 bases from J, leaving 14 bases between. CDR1 and CDR2 from the germline V gene are MNHNS and SASEGT. The clonotype was recovered from a human patient who received an intestinal transplant, so some T cells may come from the graft donor. The V gene is TRBV6-1, the J gene TRBJ1-4, with D possibly being TRBD1 (6 bases). The sample was PBMCs, taken 26 days after transplant. Here the CDR3 reads CASSGGGSGKLFF. CDR3 DNA: TGTGCCAGCAGTGGGGGGGGCAGTGGGAAACTGTTTTTT.